Each of the 31 T cell receptor beta chains below was sequenced from the same sample in a study of OX40 agonist ivuxolimab in advanced cancers. Clones were sequenced by immunoSEQ multiplex PCR, and TCRdb holds only the in-frame ones, with some missing. The sample carries tens of thousands of clones, more than 65% recorded once. The starting material was CD4+ or CD8+ T cells sorted from blood, obtained in a trial of the OX40 agonist ivuxolimab. These receptors originate from an adult with an advanced solid tumor such as melanoma, head and neck, liver or kidney cancer.

The genes are TRBV2 and TRBJ2-5, with D perhaps matching TRBD2 (6 bases). The length of the CDR3 is 17 residues. V was cut by 5 bases and J by 0 bases, with 19 bases left in between. Germline assignment: CDR1 SNHLY and CDR2 FYNNEI. The CDR3 nucleotides are TGTGCCAGCAGTCTGCGTGGGGGGTCCCTCCACCAAGAGACCCAGTACTTC. As protein: CASSLRGGSLHQETQYF.

The CDR3 here is CASAAGSSYEQYF. In nucleotides, the CDR3 is TGTGCCAGCGCTGCAGGGAGCTCCTACGAGCAGTACTTC. The genes are TRBV6-1 and TRBJ2-7; D is tentatively TRBD1 or TRBD2 (5 bases each). This CDR3 has 13 residues. The V gene lost 8 bases and the J gene lost 0 bases, with 11 bases spanning the gap. Germline V gene sequence: CDR1 MNHNS, CDR2 SASEGT.

This chain links TRBV27 with TRBJ1-3; possibly TRBD1 for D (5 bases). Trimming removed 1 base from V and 0 bases from J, with 10 bases in between. This CDR3 is built from 16 residues. CDR1 MNHEY and CDR2 SMNVEV come from the germline V gene (reference sequence). CDR3 nucleotides: TGTGCCAGCAGTTTATATGGCGGGGGCTCTGGAAACACCATATATTTT. Translating gives CASSLYGGGSGNTIYF.

The chain employs TRBV29-1 and TRBJ2-7; D unclear. The CDR3 has 11 residues. The germline V gene encodes CDR1 SQVTM and CDR2 ANQGSEA. V was shortened by 1 base and J by 6 bases, with 7 bases between the two germline ends. The CDR3 loop is CSVEGGREQYF. The CDR3 region has the DNA TGCAGCGTTGAAGGTGGGCGCGAGCAGTACTTC.

This rearrangement joins TRBV9 to TRBJ2-3; 7 bases agree with TRBD1. Germline assignment: CDR1 SGDLS and CDR2 YYNGEE. The CDR3 extends over 15 amino acids. V lost 2 bases to trimming and J lost 2 bases; unmatched junction nucleotides: 5. CDR3 nucleotide sequence: TGTGCCAGCAGCGTGACAGGGTGGACCACAGATACGCAGTATTTT. This translates into CASSVTGWTTDTQYF.

The chain recombines TRBV19 with TRBJ2-4; 8 bases are a match to TRBD1. The germline gives CDR1 LNHDA, CDR2 SQIVND (reference sequence). The CDR3 consists of 18 residues. V lost 1 base to trimming and J lost 1 base; unmatched junction nucleotides: 9. The CDR3 nucleotides read TGTGCCAGTAGTATAGTAAGGGCAGGGGGCCCGGCCAAAAACATTCAGTACTTC. As protein: CASSIVRAGGPAKNIQYF.

This clone was counted only a few times. The chain carries TRBV28 and TRBJ1-5; no clear D. CDR1 is MDHEN, CDR2 SYDVKM, per germline. V was clipped by 6 bases and J by 7 bases, with 13 bases between them. This CDR3 spans 13 amino acids. The CDR3: CASREGSGQPQHF. Written as DNA, the CDR3 is TGTGCCAGCAGAGAAGGGTCGGGGCAGCCCCAGCATTTT.

This chain links TRBV10-3 with TRBJ2-5; 12 bases are shared with TRBD1. The CDR3 runs 15 residues. The V gene's germline CDR1 is ENHRY and CDR2 SYGVKD. J gave up 5 bases and V 6 bases, and 7 bases lay outside the gene matches. In DNA, the CDR3 is TGTGCCATCAGCTCCGGGACAGGGGGCACGGAGACCCAGTACTTC. Encoded protein: CAISSGTGGTETQYF.

V is TRBV9 and J is TRBJ1-6; the D is unclear. Germline values: CDR1 SGDLS, CDR2 YYNGEE. V was clipped by 4 bases and J by 0 bases, with 11 bases between them. The CDR3 covers 16 residues. As DNA, the CDR3 is TGTGCCAGCAGCACCCGAGGGAGCTCCTATAATTCACCCCTCCACTTT. It encodes CASSTRGSSYNSPLHF.

The count of this clone is one. V is TRBV6-5 and J is TRBJ1-1; the D is unclear. The CDR3 sequence is 15 residues long. Germline lookup yields CDR1 MNHEY and CDR2 SVGAGI. Trimming took 7 bases from V and 4 from J, leaving 19 bases between them. The DNA of the CDR3 is TGTGCCAGCAAGTACGTTTCCGAACTGGGCACTGAAGCTTTCTTT. Its translation: CASKYVSELGTEAFF.

This chain joins TRBV28 and TRBJ2-1, with 7 nucleotides matching TRBD2. Germline loops: CDR1 MDHEN, CDR2 SYDVKM. V was clipped by 6 bases and J by 2 bases; unmatched bases: 7. CDR3 length: 15 amino acids. CDR3 sequence: CASRSAGVTYNEQFF. The DNA for the CDR3 is TGTGCCAGCAGATCCGCGGGGGTGACCTACAATGAGCAGTTCTTC.

This clone was seen a handful of times. J is TRBJ1-6 and V is TRBV7-9, with TRBD1 matching over 10 bases. Germline V gene data show CDR1 as SEHNR and CDR2 as FQNEAQ (reference sequence). The V gene end was trimmed by 1 base and the J gene end by 16 bases; junction bases not matched to a gene: 4. The CDR3 runs to 13 residues. CDR3 coding DNA: TGTGCCAGCAGCTTAGTCGACAGGGGGCAGCTCCACTTT. Protein sequence: CASSLVDRGQLHF.

V usage is TRBV5-6 and J usage is TRBJ1-5, with a possible D match to TRBD1 (6 bases). The CDR3 is 16 amino acids. CDR1 is SGHDT and CDR2 is YYEEEE in the germline V gene. The V end lost 2 bases, the J end lost 5 bases, and 17 bases lay between the germline ends. The DNA for the CDR3 is TGTGCCAGCAGCTTATACACAGGGATACGGGATCAGCCCCAGCATTTT. This translates into CASSLYTGIRDQPQHF.

The V and J genes are TRBV5-1 and TRBJ2-6; tentatively, D is TRBD1 (6 bases). The CDR3 covers 15 residues. Trimming took 6 bases from V and 0 from J, leaving 10 bases between them. Germline-derived CDR1 and CDR2 are SGHRS and YFSETQ. The CDR3 loop is CASKTGFSGANVLTF. As DNA, the CDR3 is TGCGCCAGCAAGACAGGATTCTCTGGGGCCAACGTCCTGACTTTC.

This chain connects TRBV5-1 to TRBJ2-1; D tentatively reads TRBD1 or TRBD2 (5 bases each). Germline V gives CDR1 SGHRS, CDR2 YFSETQ. V dropped 2 bases and J dropped 4 bases, with 16 bases sitting between them. This CDR3 has 16 residues. Written as DNA, the CDR3 is TGCGCCAGCAGCTTCTCGGCAGGGAGCTATTACAATGAGCAGTTCTTC. It translates to CASSFSAGSYYNEQFF.

The chain joins TRBV5-6 to TRBJ1-4; D is undetermined. Deletions cut 2 bases from V and 2 bases from J, with 4 bases between. Germline CDR1 and CDR2: SGHDT and YYEEEE. The CDR3 extends over 13 amino acids. In nucleotides, the CDR3 is TGTGCCAGCAGCTTACCGACTAATGAAAAACTGTTTTTT. Its translation: CASSLPTNEKLFF.

The V gene is TRBV27, the J gene TRBJ1-1; D is possibly TRBD1 (5 bases). The CDR3 covers 16 residues. Per germline, CDR1 MNHEY and CDR2 SMNVEV (reference sequence). Trimming pared 2 bases from V and 9 bases from J, leaving 22 bases between. CDR3 coding DNA: TGTGCCAGCAGTTTAGGGGCAGCGTATCGCTTCGGAAAAGCTTTCTTT. Protein sequence: CASSLGAAYRFGKAFF.

The chain combines TRBV6-1 with TRBJ2-7, with D perhaps matching TRBD2 (5 bases). This CDR3 has 13 residues. V lost 6 bases to trimming and J lost 0 bases, with 9 bases between them. Germline V CDR1 and CDR2: MNHNS, SASEGT. The CDR3 DNA follows: TGTGCCAGCAGACATACTAGCTCCTACGAGCAGTACTTC. This codes for CASRHTSSYEQYF.

This chain links TRBV19 with TRBJ1-1; no clear D gene. The V end lost 5 bases, the J end lost 1 base, and 17 bases lay between the germline ends. Germline CDR1 and CDR2: LNHDA and SQIVND (reference sequence). This CDR3 spans 16 amino acids. CDR3 in DNA: TGTGCCAGTAGTCTCCTCAGCGGACGGAAGAACACTGAAGCTTTCTTT. Translated, it gives CASSLLSGRKNTEAFF. Based on the CDR3 plus reference TRBV19 and TRBJ1-1, the full variable domain is DGGITQSPKYLFRKEGQNVTLSCEQNLNHDAMYWYRQDPGQGLRLIYYSQIVNDFQKGDIAEGYSVSREKKESFPLTVTSAQKNPTAFYLCASSLLSGRKNTEAFFGQGTRLTVV.

This clone appeared once. V gene TRBV14 combines with J gene TRBJ1-6; tentative D call: TRBD1 (5 bases). Germline values: CDR1 SGHDN, CDR2 FVKESK. Trimming took off 2 bases at V and 13 bases at J, with 12 bases between the two ends. This CDR3 spans 13 amino acids. As DNA, the CDR3 is TGTGCCAGCAGCCAAAATGCAGGGTCCCCCCTCCACTTT. This translates into CASSQNAGSPLHF.

J is TRBJ1-1 and V is TRBV6-1; D unclear. In germline, CDR1 is MNHNS, CDR2 SASEGT. V lost 6 bases and J lost 7, with 12 bases in between. The CDR3 covers 12 residues. CDR3 nucleotide sequence: TGTGCCAGCAGCGGAAATTTCGGTGAAGCTTTCTTT. The encoded protein is CASSGNFGEAFF.

The table lists this clone with a few counts. V usage is TRBV28 and J usage is TRBJ2-7; TRBD1 matches at 7 bases. With 4 bases clipped from V and 5 bases from J, the junction kept 8 bases outside the gene matches. The CDR3 extends over 14 amino acids. Germline lookup yields CDR1 MDHEN and CDR2 SYDVKM. The CDR3 is CASSYRQGRDEQYF. CDR3 in DNA: TGTGCCAGCAGTTATCGACAGGGTCGGGACGAGCAGTACTTC.

The chain employs TRBV9 and TRBJ1-6, with TRBD1 as a possible D gene (5 bases). Germline V lookup: CDR1 SGDLS, CDR2 YYNGEE. The CDR3 consists of 16 residues. Deletions cut 4 bases from V and 7 bases from J, with 18 bases between. CDR3 loop: CASSLGAGDLNSPLHF. In nucleotides, the CDR3 is TGTGCCAGCAGCCTTGGGGCAGGCGATCTGAATTCACCCCTCCACTTT.

The chain recombines TRBV5-1 with TRBJ2-2, with D possibly TRBD2 on 5 matching bases. V lost 4 bases to trimming and J lost 4 bases, with 11 bases between them. Per the germline V gene, CDR1 is SGHRS and CDR2 is YFSETQ. CDR3 length: 14 amino acids. This CDR3 is CASSAGGPTGELFF. CDR3 bases: TGCGCCAGCAGCGCGGGTGGGCCCACCGGGGAGCTGTTTTTT.

The genes are TRBV6-1 and TRBJ1-1, with D perhaps matching TRBD1 (5 bases). V was shortened by 8 bases and J by 11 bases, with 18 bases between the two germline ends. The CDR3 spans 12 residues. Per the germline V gene, CDR1 is MNHNS and CDR2 is SASEGT. CDR3 sequence reads: CASRENQGEAFF. CDR3 sequence (DNA): TGTGCCAGCCGCGAAAATCAGGGTGAGGCTTTCTTT.

The V and J genes are TRBV7-8 and TRBJ1-3; D is unresolved. CDR1 and CDR2 (germline): SGHVS, FQNEAQ. Trimming removed 1 base at V and 2 bases at J, with 12 bases between. This CDR3 contains 16 residues. The CDR3 DNA reads as TGTGCCAGCAGCTTAGGGCATGCAATCCCTGGAAACACCATATATTTT. Protein sequence: CASSLGHAIPGNTIYF.

The rearrangement links TRBV6-5 to TRBJ2-2; 10 bases align to TRBD1. Germline CDR1 reads MNHEY; CDR2 reads SVGAGI. The junction had 3 bases not matched to a gene; V was cut back by 4 bases and J by 4 bases. This CDR3 comprises 15 residues. CDR3 sequence: CASSLTGGGTGELFF. The CDR3 DNA reads as TGTGCCAGCAGTTTGACAGGGGGCGGCACCGGGGAGCTGTTTTTT.

The chain carries TRBV18 and TRBJ1-1; 7 bases align to TRBD1. The germline V gene encodes CDR1 KGHSH and CDR2 LQKENI. J was trimmed by 6 bases and V by 5 bases; bases with no gene match: 15. The CDR3 is 16 amino acids. In DNA form, the CDR3 reads TGTGCCAGCTCATCCCGACAGGGTGCGGGGTACGCTGAAGCTTTCTTT. Its protein is CASSSRQGAGYAEAFF.

The V gene is TRBV19, the J gene TRBJ1-1; TRBD1 agrees at 10 bases. The junction had 3 bases not matched to a gene; V was cut back by 4 bases and J by 4 bases. The CDR3 has 14 amino acids. The germline CDR1 and CDR2 sequences are LNHDA and SQIVND (reference sequence). The CDR3 loop reads CASSKTGGITEAFF. The DNA for the CDR3 is TGTGCCAGTAGTAAGACAGGGGGCATCACTGAAGCTTTCTTT. Drawing the rest from reference TRBV19 and TRBJ1-1, the complete variable domain is DGGITQSPKYLFRKEGQNVTLSCEQNLNHDAMYWYRQDPGQGLRLIYYSQIVNDFQKGDIAEGYSVSREKKESFPLTVTSAQKNPTAFYLCASSKTGGITEAFFGQGTRLTVV.

The chain carries TRBV15 and TRBJ1-5; D possibly corresponds to TRBD1 (6 bases). The CDR3 covers 15 residues. Germline V gives CDR1 LNHNV, CDR2 YYDKDF (reference sequence). The V and J ends lost 6 bases and 2 bases respectively, with 14 bases between them. CDR3 in DNA: TGTGCCACCAGATTACAGGGCGGGGGCAATCAGCCCCAGCATTTT. Amino acids: CATRLQGGGNQPQHF.

V and J are TRBV25-1 and TRBJ2-7; weak D call: TRBD2 (5 bases). V lost 2 bases and J 4 bases, leaving 15 bases between the germline ends. The V gene's germline CDR1 is MGHDK and CDR2 SYGVNS. There are 15 residues in the CDR3. The chain's CDR3 is CASSEQGGQPYEQYF. CDR3 sequence (DNA): TGTGCCAGCAGTGAACAAGGAGGTCAGCCATACGAGCAGTACTTC.